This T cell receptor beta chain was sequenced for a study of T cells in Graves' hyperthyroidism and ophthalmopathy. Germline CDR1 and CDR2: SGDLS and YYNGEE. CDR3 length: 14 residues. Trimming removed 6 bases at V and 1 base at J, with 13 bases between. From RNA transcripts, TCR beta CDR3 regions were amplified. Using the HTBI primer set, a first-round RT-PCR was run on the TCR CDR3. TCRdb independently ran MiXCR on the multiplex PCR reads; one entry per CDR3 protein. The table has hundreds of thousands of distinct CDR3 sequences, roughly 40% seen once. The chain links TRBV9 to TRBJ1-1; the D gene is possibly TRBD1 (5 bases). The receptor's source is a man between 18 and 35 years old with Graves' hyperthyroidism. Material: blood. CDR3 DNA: TGTGCCAGCACCCCCCGGGGGGGGAACACTGAAGCTTTCTTT. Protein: CASTPRGGNTEAFF.